The 3 T cell receptor beta chains in this list originate from one sample, sequenced in a study of cytomegalovirus exposure and HLA in healthy donors. Clones were read by immunoSEQ multiplex PCR, and TCRdb kept only the in-frame ones, dropping some. The sample has under 250,000 clones; more than 75% are singletons. The sequenced sample consisted of PBMCs. Receptor source: a man aged 18 to 29 in good health and CMV-seronegative.

The chain is built from TRBV28 and TRBJ1-4; weak D call: TRBD1 (5 bases). The CDR3 runs to 12 residues. CDR1 and CDR2 from the germline V gene are MDHEN and SYDVKM. With 9 bases removed from V and 8 bases from J, the gap between germline ends came to 13 bases. DNA for the CDR3: TGTGCCAGTGACAGTATAGGAGAAAAACTGTTTTTT. Amino acid sequence: CASDSIGEKLFF. The full variable domain, completed using reference TRBV28 and TRBJ1-4, is DVKVTQSSRYLVKRTGEKVFLECVQDMDHENMFWYRQDPGLGLRLIYFSYDVKMKEKGDIPEGYSVSREKKERFSLILESASTNQTSMYLCASDSIGEKLFFGSGTQLSVL.

The J gene is TRBJ1-5, the V gene TRBV4-2; D might be TRBD1 (5 bases). The germline gives CDR1 LGHNA, CDR2 YNFKEQ. V was clipped by 0 bases and J by 4 bases, with 10 bases between them. CDR3 size: 15 residues. CDR3 sequence: CASSQDAGGNQPQHF. The DNA for the CDR3 is TGTGCCAGCAGCCAAGATGCCGGGGGGAATCAGCCCCAGCATTTT.

The genes are TRBV5-6 and TRBJ2-7; D is uncertain. Trimming removed 3 bases from V and 2 bases from J, with 15 bases in between. This CDR3 contains 15 residues. Germline V CDR1 and CDR2: SGHDT, YYEEEE. The CDR3 DNA reads as TGTGCCAGCAGCTCCATGAACAGAGATCCCTACGAGCAGTACTTC. It codes for CASSSMNRDPYEQYF.